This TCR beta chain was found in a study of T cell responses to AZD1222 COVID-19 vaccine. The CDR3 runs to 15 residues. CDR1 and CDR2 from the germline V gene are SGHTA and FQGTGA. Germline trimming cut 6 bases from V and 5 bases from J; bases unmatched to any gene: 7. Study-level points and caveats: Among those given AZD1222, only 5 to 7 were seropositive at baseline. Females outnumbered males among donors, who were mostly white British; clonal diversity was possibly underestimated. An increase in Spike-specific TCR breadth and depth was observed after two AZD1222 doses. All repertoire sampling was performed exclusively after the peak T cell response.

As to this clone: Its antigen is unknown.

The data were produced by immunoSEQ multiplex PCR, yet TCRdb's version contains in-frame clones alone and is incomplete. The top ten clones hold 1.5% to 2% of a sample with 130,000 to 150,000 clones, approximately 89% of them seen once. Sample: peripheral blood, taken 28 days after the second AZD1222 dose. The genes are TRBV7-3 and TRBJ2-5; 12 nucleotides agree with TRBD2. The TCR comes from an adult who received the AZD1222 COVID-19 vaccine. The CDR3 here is CASRATGLAGETQYF. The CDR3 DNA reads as TGTGCCAGCAGAGCTACCGGACTAGCGGGGGAGACCCAGTACTTC.